This T cell receptor (beta chain) came from a study of blood T cell repertoires in COVID-19. This CDR3 is built from 16 residues. Between the trimmed V and J ends, which lost 6 bases and 7 bases, there was a span of 21 bases. The V gene's germline CDR1 is MNHEY and CDR2 SMNVEV (reference sequence). The repertoire was sequenced with immunoSEQ multiplex PCR; TCRdb's copy has only in-frame clones and lacks some. The data show 150,000 to 250,000 clones, approximately 84% seen once. This clonotype was obtained from a human donor with acute or convalescent COVID-19. The donor label of this sample is uncertain. Material for sequencing was peripheral blood. The V and J genes are TRBV27 and TRBJ2-2; tentatively, D is TRBD2 (5 bases). CDR3 nucleotides: TGTGCCAGCAGCCCAATCCGGTCAGGAGGCGGCGGGGAGCTGTTTTTT. This codes for CASSPIRSGGGGELFF.